This T cell receptor beta chain was identified in a study of beta chain features in type 1 diabetes. This clone was counted only a few times. Per donor, one heparinised blood draw averaged roughly 120 mL. The authors reverse transcribed all of the isolated RNA, so sequencing captured expressed TCRB transcripts. Produced via immunoSEQ multiplex PCR; TCRdb's table is partial and in-frame only. The data contain hundreds of thousands of clones, about 16% of them singletons. The J segment lost 9 bases and the V segment lost 2 bases, leaving 5 bases of the junction unmatched. Germline V lookup: CDR1 SSHAT, CDR2 FNYEAQ (reference sequence). The CDR3 sequence is 15 residues long.

The chain carries TRBV7-7 and TRBJ2-4, with 12 bases lining up with TRBD2. The source of this sequence is a man aged 18 to 29 in good health. The sequenced sample consisted of naive CD4+ T cells from blood. DNA for the CDR3: TGTGCCAGCAGCTTACCTAGCGGGAGGGCCACCATTCAGTACTTC. It translates to CASSLPSGRATIQYF.